One TCR beta chain is described in this entry. Its antigen is undetermined. The same CDR3 arises from other DNA sequences in this sample as well. This sample is part of a study of cytomegalovirus exposure and HLA in healthy donors. The PCR made use of 60 Vbeta and 13 Jbeta primers. Sequencing was performed with immunoSEQ multiplex PCR; in TCRdb, only in-frame clones are kept and a portion is missing. The sample has roughly 120,000 clones; 55% to 80% are singletons. This CDR3 has 13 amino acids. Germline loops: CDR1 SGDLS, CDR2 YYNGEE. Trimming cost V 3 bases and J 4 bases; bases outside gene matches: 1. Findings and limits, study-wide: In an earlier analysis, about 87% or about 30%: the productive usage of most TCR beta V segments. 164 TCR beta chains were listed as cytomegalovirus-associated. In a later analysis, a missense DCLRE1C variant was linked to TCR beta V- and J-gene trimming. Accurate prediction of most subjects' HLA-A and HLA-B alleles from TCR beta sequences was reported.

V and J are TRBV9 and TRBJ1-2; 9 nucleotides line up with TRBD1. The receptor was derived from a woman aged 25 to 39 in good health and CMV-seronegative. Sequenced material: PBMCs. CDR3 sequence reads: CASSETGGYGYTF. Here the CDR3 DNA reads TGTGCCAGCAGCGAGACAGGGGGCTATGGCTACACCTTC.